These T cell receptor beta chains were read from a single sample in a study of T cell responses to AZD1222 COVID-19 vaccine. Assay: immunoSEQ multiplex PCR; the TCRdb copy retains only in-frame clones and omits some. The sample records some 130,000 clones, 90% being singletons. This specimen consisted of peripheral blood, obtained on day 0 of AZD1222 vaccination. The receptors shown here come from an adult in good health. Both conserved end residues are part of each CDR3. D genes are given only for firm matches.

>NA|TRBV3-1/TRBV3-2|16|TRBJ1-6
CASSQTPSSYNSPLHF
TGTGCCAGCAGCCAAACACCTAGCTCCTATAATTCACCCCTCCACTTT
>NA|TRBV11-2|18|TRBJ2-7
CASSSSPRGATWGYEQYF
TGTGCCAGCAGCTCATCCCCACGAGGGGCCACCTGGGGTTACGAGCAGTACTTC
>NA|TRBV19|13|TRBJ1-5
CAIAPRGNQPQHF
TGTGCCATAGCCCCCAGGGGCAATCAGCCCCAGCATTTT
>NA|TRBV21-1|14|TRBJ2-7
CASTAGTGGYEQYF
TGTGCCAGCACCGCCGGGACAGGGGGGTACGAGCAGTACTTC
>NA|TRBV6-2/TRBV6-3|13|TRBJ1-1
CASSPPPYTEAFF
TGTGCCAGCAGTCCCCCTCCCTACACTGAAGCTTTCTTT
>NA|TRBV5-1|13|TRBJ2-5
CASRRTGGETQYF
TGCGCCAGCAGACGAACGGGTGGAGAGACCCAGTACTTC
>TRBD2|TRBV27|18|TRBJ2-2
CASSSGLAGAFISGELFF
TGTGCCAGCAGTTCCGGACTAGCGGGCGCCTTTATTAGCGGGGAGCTGTTTTTT
>NA|TRBV2|15|TRBJ2-4
CASSEAETVWDIQYF
TGTGCCAGCAGTGAAGCGGAAACAGTTTGGGACATTCAGTACTTC
>NA|TRBV19|15|TRBJ2-1
CASSAPGTIYNEQFF
TGTGCCAGTAGTGCTCCCGGGACAATATACAATGAGCAGTTCTTC
>TRBD1|TRBV19|17|TRBJ1-2
CASSRGQAGARGYGYTF
TGTGCCAGTAGTCGTGGACAGGCGGGGGCCCGTGGATATGGCTACACCTTC
>NA|TRBV5-1|16|TRBJ1-2
CASSPVGIQNNYGYTF
TGCGCCAGCAGCCCCGTCGGGATCCAGAACAACTATGGCTACACCTTC
>TRBD1|TRBV28|15|TRBJ1-1
CASSYGTGLNTEAFF
TGTGCCAGCAGTTACGGGACAGGGCTGAACACTGAAGCTTTCTTT
>NA|TRBV14|10|TRBJ2-3
CASSLTWGYF
TGTGCCAGCAGCCTGACTTGGGGGTATTTT
>TRBD1|TRBV28|14|TRBJ1-2
CASRPQGAIYGYTF
TGTGCCAGCAGACCACAGGGGGCGATCTATGGCTACACCTTC
>NA|TRBV30|12|TRBJ2-7
CAWSTGSYEQYF
TGTGCCTGGAGTACAGGGTCCTACGAGCAGTACTTC
>TRBD1|TRBV27|15|TRBJ1-5
CASRQGVLGNQPQHF
TGTGCCAGCAGACAGGGGGTATTAGGCAATCAGCCCCAGCATTTT
>TRBD2|TRBV5-1|15|TRBJ2-5
CASSLASTSAETQYF
TGCGCCAGCAGCTTGGCCTCGACTAGCGCGGAGACCCAGTACTTC
>TRBD1|TRBV9|16|TRBJ1-1
CASSVGNDRANTEAFF
TGTGCCAGCAGCGTAGGGAACGACAGGGCGAACACTGAAGCTTTCTTT
>TRBD1|TRBV9|14|TRBJ1-1
CASSPQGDYTEAFF
TGTGCCAGCAGCCCACAGGGGGACTACACTGAAGCTTTCTTT
>NA|TRBV5-5|13|TRBJ1-5
CASSRQGGQPQHF
TGTGCCAGCAGCCGTCAGGGAGGTCAGCCCCAGCATTTT
>TRBD1|TRBV5-1|14|TRBJ2-7
CASSYGTGGYEQYF
TGCGCCAGCAGCTACGGGACAGGGGGGTACGAGCAGTACTTC
>TRBD1|TRBV10-3|13|TRBJ1-4
CAIRQGTEEKLFF
TGTGCCATCAGACAGGGGACTGAGGAAAAACTGTTTTTT
>TRBD2|TRBV7-2|14|TRBJ2-7
CASSLAAGSYEQYF
TGTGCCAGCAGCCTAGCGGCGGGGAGCTACGAGCAGTACTTC